This T cell receptor (beta chain) came from a study of blood T cell repertoires in COVID-19. CDR3 size: 18 residues. V trimming: 0 bases; J trimming: 2 bases; junction bases outside the gene matches: 11. Germline loops: CDR1 SGHRS, CDR2 YFSETQ. The method was immunoSEQ multiplex PCR; TCRdb's version includes in-frame clones alone and lacks a portion of them. The data contain around 210,000 clones, around four fifths of them singletons. This receptor was obtained from a man between 60 and 70 years old with COVID-19, enrolled during active disease. J is TRBJ2-7 and V is TRBV5-1; TRBD2 matches at 10 bases. Specimen: peripheral blood. CDR3 sequence (DNA): TGCGCCAGCAGCTTGGGGTGGCTAGCGGGAGAAGGGACCTACGAGCAGTACTTC. Its protein product is CASSLGWLAGEGTYEQYF.